Listed below are T cell receptor beta chains from one sample, sequenced in a study of cytotoxic CD8 clonotypes in ibrutinib-treated CLL. The data were produced by immunoSEQ multiplex PCR, yet TCRdb's version contains in-frame clones alone and is incomplete. The table has 150,000 or so clones, about 79% seen once; the top ten hold more than 10%. Sequences were derived from PBMCs, sampled after 12 months of ibrutinib treatment. All receptors come from a human donor with chronic lymphocytic leukemia. Each CDR3 is given with its conserved first and last residue. Fields, in order: J gene, V gene, D gene, clone size, CDR3 DNA, CDR3 protein. A D gene is named only where the DNA matches it firmly. Expanded clones are given a class, and other clones once, few, many or no size at all.

>TRBJ2-1|TRBV10-3|-|-
TGTGCCATCAGTGAAATCCCTAGGGCCAATGAGCAGTTCTTC
CAISEIPRANEQFF
>TRBJ2-7|TRBV10-3|TRBD2|-
TGTGCCATCAGTGAGCCACCTAGCGGGGACCTCAACTACGAGCAGTACTTC
CAISEPPSGDLNYEQYF
>TRBJ2-5|TRBV7-9|TRBD2|once
TGTGCCAGCAGCTCCCGGACTAGTTTAGAGACCCAGTACTTC
CASSSRTSLETQYF
>TRBJ1-2|TRBV6-6|-|-
TGTGCCAGCAGTCCGATGGCTAATGGCTACACCTTC
CASSPMANGYTF
>TRBJ2-1|TRBV5-4|-|-
TGTGCCAGCAGCTTGACGGGGTACAATGAGCAGTTCTTC
CASSLTGYNEQFF
>TRBJ2-1|TRBV11-3|TRBD1|-
TGTGCCAGCAGCATCCGGACAGGGGCCGGGGGTGAGCAGTTCTTC
CASSIRTGAGGEQFF
>TRBJ2-7|TRBV27|TRBD1|-
TGTGCCAGCAGTTTACGGGGACAGGGGTCCTACGAGCAGTACTTC
CASSLRGQGSYEQYF
>TRBJ1-1|TRBV19|-|-
TGTGCCAGTAGTATCATAACCGACAGGCCACCAACCGAGGCTTTCTTT
CASSIITDRPPTEAFF
>TRBJ2-2|TRBV5-5|TRBD2|-
TGTGCCAGCAGCAGGCTAAAAGCGGGAGGGACCCACGTTGACACCGGGGAGCTGTTTTTT
CASSRLKAGGTHVDTGELFF
>TRBJ1-2|TRBV6-4|-|-
TGTGCCAGCAGTGACGGTTTCAGGAACTATGGCTACACCTTC
CASSDGFRNYGYTF
>TRBJ1-1|TRBV7-2|-|once
TGTGCCAGCAGCCCCGCTCAGGGGTCCGCAGCTTTCTTT
CASSPAQGSAAFF
>TRBJ1-1|TRBV27|-|-
TGTGCCAGCACCCAAAATGGGGCAAGGAACACTGAAGCTTTCTTT
CASTQNGARNTEAFF
>TRBJ1-3|TRBV7-9|-|-
TGTGCCAGCGTCTTTGCTGCGTCGGACCTCTCTGGAAACACCATATATTTT
CASVFAASDLSGNTIYF
>TRBJ1-3|TRBV4-3|TRBD1|-
TGCGCCAGCAGCCAAGATAAAGGGCAGGGGGCATCGCCCGGGAACACCATATATTTT
CASSQDKGQGASPGNTIYF
>TRBJ2-7|TRBV7-2|TRBD2|-
TGTGCCAGCAGCTCTAGCGGGAACTCCTACGAGCAGTACTTC
CASSSSGNSYEQYF
>TRBJ2-7|TRBV28|TRBD1|-
TGTGCCAGCAGTTTAGGGGGGACAGGGTCGTACGAGCAGTACTTC
CASSLGGTGSYEQYF
>TRBJ2-7|TRBV7-9|-|-
TGTGCCAGCAGCTTAGGAGCGGTAAGCTCCTACGAGCAGTACTTC
CASSLGAVSSYEQYF
>TRBJ1-1|TRBV9|-|-
TGTGCCAGCAGCGTAGGACAGGTGAACACTGAAGCTTTCTTT
CASSVGQVNTEAFF
>TRBJ1-1|TRBV11-2|TRBD1|-
TGTGCCAGCAGCTTCGGACAGGGAGGACCTGAAGCTTTCTTT
CASSFGQGGPEAFF
>TRBJ2-7|TRBV6-6|-|-
TGTGCCAGCAGTTATAGAGGGCACATCGACGAGCAGTACTTC
CASSYRGHIDEQYF
>TRBJ2-3|TRBV6-5|-|-
TGTGCCAGCAGTTACTCGCAGGGGGGTGCCCTAGATACGCAGTATTTT
CASSYSQGGALDTQYF
>TRBJ1-5|TRBV27|-|-
TGTGCCAGCAGTTTATCCCACGGACCAGATCAGCCCCAGCATTTT
CASSLSHGPDQPQHF
>TRBJ2-7|TRBV11-2|-|-
TGTGCCAGCAGCTTAGGTTACCCGTCCTACGAGCAGTACTTC
CASSLGYPSYEQYF
>TRBJ1-4|TRBV4-3|-|-
TGCGCCAGCAGCCAAGATAGGCCAGCAACTGATGAAAAACTGTTTTTT
CASSQDRPATDEKLFF
>TRBJ1-5|TRBV7-8|-|-
TGTGCCAGCAGCTTAGCTTCAGGACGCTATAGCAATCAGCCCCAGCATTTT
CASSLASGRYSNQPQHF
>TRBJ1-3|TRBV27|-|-
TGTGCCAGCAGTTTATCGTGGGCAAGCTCTGGAAACACCATATATTTT
CASSLSWASSGNTIYF
>TRBJ2-7|TRBV4-2|TRBD1|-
TGTGCCAGCAGCCAAACCCGACACAGGGGTGCTCCCCACGAGCAGTACTTC
CASSQTRHRGAPHEQYF
>TRBJ2-7|TRBV5-4|-|-
TGTGCCAGCAGCTTGTACTACGGTTCCTACGAGCAGTACTTC
CASSLYYGSYEQYF
>TRBJ2-7|TRBV9|TRBD2|few
TGTGCCAGCAGCGTCTACCCAGCGGGGGCCTACGAGCAGTACTTC
CASSVYPAGAYEQYF
>TRBJ2-7|TRBV5-4|TRBD2|few
TGTGCCAGCAGCCCGGGACTAGCATCCTACGAGCAGTACTTC
CASSPGLASYEQYF
>TRBJ2-3|TRBV9|-|-
TGTGCCAGCAGCCCCCGTGAGGAGCGGAGCTTCACAGATACGCAGTATTTT
CASSPREERSFTDTQYF
>TRBJ1-3|TRBV9|-|-
TGTGCCAGCAGCTCACAGGGCTCCTCTGGAAACACCATATATTTT
CASSSQGSSGNTIYF
>TRBJ1-4|TRBV7-6|TRBD1|once
TGTGCCAGCAGCCAAGGGTCCAGGGGGATTGAAAAACTGTTTTTT
CASSQGSRGIEKLFF
>TRBJ2-7|TRBV10-3|-|-
TGTGCCATCAGTGCGGTGGGCAACGAGCAGTACTTC
CAISAVGNEQYF
>TRBJ2-7|TRBV5-1|-|once
TGCGCCAGCAGCCCCCGGGCCGTCCAAAACTACGAGCAGTACTTC
CASSPRAVQNYEQYF
>TRBJ2-1|TRBV28|-|-
TGTGCCAGCAGACCTACTAGAGGCAATGAGCAGTTCTTC
CASRPTRGNEQFF
>TRBJ2-7|TRBV19|-|-
TGTGCCAGTAGTATCAGCAGAACCTACGAGCAGTACTTC
CASSISRTYEQYF
>TRBJ2-1|TRBV15|TRBD2|-
TGTGCCACCAGCAGAGATTTGGCTAGCGGGATTTACAATGAGCAGTTCTTC
CATSRDLASGIYNEQFF
>TRBJ1-2|TRBV9|-|few
TGTGCCAGCAGAGGCACCGGACGGAACTATGGCTACACCTTC
CASRGTGRNYGYTF
>TRBJ1-5|TRBV12-5|-|-
TGTGCTAGTGATCAGGGGATCGATCAGCCCCAGCATTTT
CASDQGIDQPQHF